The subject of this entry is one T cell receptor beta chain. Profiling relied on immunoSEQ multiplex PCR, and the TCRdb table lists in-frame clones only, not all of them. The sample has about 79,000 clones, under 95% seen once. This specimen comes from a study of T cell changes during pregnancy in multiple sclerosis. CDR3 size: 16 residues. V lost 4 bases, J lost 0 bases, and 3 bases stayed unmatched. Per the germline V gene, CDR1 is SEHNR and CDR2 is FQNEAQ (reference sequence). This chain connects TRBV7-9 to TRBJ1-3; 10 positions agree with TRBD1. This sequence was found in a female donor with multiple sclerosis, enrolled in a pregnancy study. Source: CD4+ T cells from peripheral blood mononuclear cells, taken in the second trimester of pregnancy. The CDR3 region is CASSYWTGGSGNTIYF. The CDR3 DNA reads as TGTGCCAGCAGCTACTGGACAGGGGGCTCTGGAAACACCATATATTTT.